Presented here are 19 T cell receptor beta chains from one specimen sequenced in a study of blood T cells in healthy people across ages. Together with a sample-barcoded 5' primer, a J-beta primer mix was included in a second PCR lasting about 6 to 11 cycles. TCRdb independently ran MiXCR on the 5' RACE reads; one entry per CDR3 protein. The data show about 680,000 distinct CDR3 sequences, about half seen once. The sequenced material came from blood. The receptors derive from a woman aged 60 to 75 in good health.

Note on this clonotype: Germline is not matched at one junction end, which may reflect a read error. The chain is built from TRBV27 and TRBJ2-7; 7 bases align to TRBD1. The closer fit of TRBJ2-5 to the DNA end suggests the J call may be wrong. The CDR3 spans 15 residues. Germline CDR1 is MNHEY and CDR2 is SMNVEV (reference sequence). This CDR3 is CTSSWGTANQETQYF. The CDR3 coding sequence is TGTACCAGCAGTTGGGGGACAGCGAATCAAGAGACCCAGTACTTC.

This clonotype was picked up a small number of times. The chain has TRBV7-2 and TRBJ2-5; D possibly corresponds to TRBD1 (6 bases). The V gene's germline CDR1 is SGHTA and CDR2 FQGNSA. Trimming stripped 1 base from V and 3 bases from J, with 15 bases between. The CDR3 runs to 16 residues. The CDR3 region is CASSLVQGLGKETQYF. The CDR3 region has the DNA TGTGCCAGCAGCTTAGTCCAGGGGTTAGGGAAAGAGACCCAGTACTTC.

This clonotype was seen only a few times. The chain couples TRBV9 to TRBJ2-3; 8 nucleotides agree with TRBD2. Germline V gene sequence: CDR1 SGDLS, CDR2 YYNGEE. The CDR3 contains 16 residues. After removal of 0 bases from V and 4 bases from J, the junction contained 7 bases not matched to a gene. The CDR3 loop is CASSVGAGAGADTQYF. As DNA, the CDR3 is TGTGCCAGCAGCGTAGGAGCGGGAGCGGGGGCAGATACGCAGTATTTT.

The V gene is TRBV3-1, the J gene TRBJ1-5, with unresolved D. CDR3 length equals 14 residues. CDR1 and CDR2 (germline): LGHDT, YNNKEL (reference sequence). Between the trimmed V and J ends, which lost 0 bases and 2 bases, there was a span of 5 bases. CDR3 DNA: TGTGCCAGCAGCCAAGATCCCCGCAATCAGCCCCAGCATTTT. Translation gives CASSQDPRNQPQHF.

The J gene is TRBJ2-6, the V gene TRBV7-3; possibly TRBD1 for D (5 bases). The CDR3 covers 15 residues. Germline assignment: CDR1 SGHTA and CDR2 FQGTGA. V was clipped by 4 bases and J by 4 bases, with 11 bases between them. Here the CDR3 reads CASSSLNRGANVLTF. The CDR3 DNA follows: TGTGCCAGCAGCTCGCTTAACAGGGGGGCCAACGTCCTGACTTTC.

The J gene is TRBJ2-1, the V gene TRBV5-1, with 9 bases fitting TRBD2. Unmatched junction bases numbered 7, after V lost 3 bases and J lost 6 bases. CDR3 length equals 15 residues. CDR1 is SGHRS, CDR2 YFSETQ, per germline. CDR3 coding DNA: TGCGCCAGCAGCTCGGGACTAGCCCGAAGCAATGAGCAGTTCTTC. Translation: CASSSGLARSNEQFF.

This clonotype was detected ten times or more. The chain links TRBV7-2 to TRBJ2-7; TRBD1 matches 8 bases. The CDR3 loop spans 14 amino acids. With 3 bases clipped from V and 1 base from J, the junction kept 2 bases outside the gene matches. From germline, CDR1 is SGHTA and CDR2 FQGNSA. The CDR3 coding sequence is TGTGCCAGCAGCTTTGACAGGGGATCCTACGAGCAGTACTTC. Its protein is CASSFDRGSYEQYF.

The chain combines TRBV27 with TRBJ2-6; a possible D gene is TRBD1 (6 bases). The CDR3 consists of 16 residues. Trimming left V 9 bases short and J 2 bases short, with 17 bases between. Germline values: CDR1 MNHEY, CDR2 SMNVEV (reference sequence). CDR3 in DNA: TGTGCCAGTTCGACAGGCCCAGGGGCTGGGGCCAACGTCCTGACTTTC. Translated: CASSTGPGAGANVLTF.

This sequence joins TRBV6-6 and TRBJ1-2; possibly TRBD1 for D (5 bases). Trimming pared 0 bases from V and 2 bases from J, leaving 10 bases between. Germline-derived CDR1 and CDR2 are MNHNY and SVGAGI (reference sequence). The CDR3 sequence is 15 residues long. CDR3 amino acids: CASSYSGPNNYGYTF. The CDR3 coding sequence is TGTGCCAGCAGTTACTCGGGGCCTAACAACTATGGCTACACCTTC.

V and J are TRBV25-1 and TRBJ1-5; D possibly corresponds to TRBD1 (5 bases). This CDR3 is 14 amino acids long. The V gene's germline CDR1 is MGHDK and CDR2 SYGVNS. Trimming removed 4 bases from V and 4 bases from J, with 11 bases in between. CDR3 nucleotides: TGTGCCAGCAGTGGCCCCGGGGGGAATCAGCCCCAGCATTTT. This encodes CASSGPGGNQPQHF.

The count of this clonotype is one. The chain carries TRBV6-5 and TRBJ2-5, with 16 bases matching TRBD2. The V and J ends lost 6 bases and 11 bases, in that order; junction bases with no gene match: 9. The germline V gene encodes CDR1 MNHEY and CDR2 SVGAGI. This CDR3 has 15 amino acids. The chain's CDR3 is CASRGLAGGDNEQYF. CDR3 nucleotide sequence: TGTGCCAGCAGGGGACTAGCGGGAGGGGACAATGAGCAGTACTTC.

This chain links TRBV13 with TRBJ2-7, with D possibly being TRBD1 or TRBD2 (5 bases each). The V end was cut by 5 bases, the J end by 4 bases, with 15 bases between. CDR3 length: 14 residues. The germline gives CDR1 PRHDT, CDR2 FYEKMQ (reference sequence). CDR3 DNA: TGTGCCAGCAGCGGGACGGTCAAGGGGTACGAGCAGTACTTC. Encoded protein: CASSGTVKGYEQYF.

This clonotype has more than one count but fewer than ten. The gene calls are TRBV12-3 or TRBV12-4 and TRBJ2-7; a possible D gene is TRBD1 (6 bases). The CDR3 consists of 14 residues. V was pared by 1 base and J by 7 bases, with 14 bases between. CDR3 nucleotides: TGTGCCAGCAGTTTAGAGGACAGCCTTCGGGAGCAGTACTTC. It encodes CASSLEDSLREQYF.

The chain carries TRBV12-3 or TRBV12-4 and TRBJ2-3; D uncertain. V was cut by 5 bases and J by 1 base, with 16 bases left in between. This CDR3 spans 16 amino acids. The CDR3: CASSPRPVGRTDTQYF. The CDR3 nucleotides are TGTGCCAGCAGTCCCCGACCTGTAGGCCGCACAGATACGCAGTATTTT.

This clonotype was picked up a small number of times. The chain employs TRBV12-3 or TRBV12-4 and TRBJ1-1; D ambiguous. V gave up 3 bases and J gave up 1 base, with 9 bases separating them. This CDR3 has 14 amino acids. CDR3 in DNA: TGTGCCAGCAGTTTCCTGGGAGGGAACACTGAAGCTTTCTTT. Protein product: CASSFLGGNTEAFF.

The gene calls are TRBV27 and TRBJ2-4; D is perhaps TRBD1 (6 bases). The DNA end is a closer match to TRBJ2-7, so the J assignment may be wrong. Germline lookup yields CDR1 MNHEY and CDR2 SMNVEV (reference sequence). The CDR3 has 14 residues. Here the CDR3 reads CASRMSAQGAEQYF. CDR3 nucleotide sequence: TGTGCCAGCAGGATGTCGGCACAGGGTGCCGAGCAGTACTTC.

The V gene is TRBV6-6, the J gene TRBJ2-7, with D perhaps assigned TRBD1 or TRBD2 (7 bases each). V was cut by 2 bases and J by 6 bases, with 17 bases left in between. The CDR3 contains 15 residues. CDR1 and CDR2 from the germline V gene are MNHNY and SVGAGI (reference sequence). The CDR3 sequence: CASSYAGTAGSEQYF. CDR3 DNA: TGTGCCAGCAGTTACGCCGGGACAGCGGGGAGCGAGCAGTACTTC.

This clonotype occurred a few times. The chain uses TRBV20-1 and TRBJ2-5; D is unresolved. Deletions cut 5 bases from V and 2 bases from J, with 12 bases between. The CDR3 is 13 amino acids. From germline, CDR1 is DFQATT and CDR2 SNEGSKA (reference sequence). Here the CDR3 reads CSASTRLQETQYF. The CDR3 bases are TGCAGTGCTTCGACCCGGTTACAAGAGACCCAGTACTTC.

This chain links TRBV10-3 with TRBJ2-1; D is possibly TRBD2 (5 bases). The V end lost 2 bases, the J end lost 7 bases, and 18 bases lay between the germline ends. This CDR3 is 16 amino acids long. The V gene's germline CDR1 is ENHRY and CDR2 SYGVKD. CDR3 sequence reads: CAISEPRVLARNEQFF. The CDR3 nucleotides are TGTGCCATCAGTGAGCCAAGGGTGTTAGCGCGGAATGAGCAGTTCTTC.